Sequencing of this T cell receptor (beta chain) was carried out in a study of vaccination and CD4 T cells after COVID-19. Points on this clonotype: Its target is not known.

With the Oncomine TCR Beta short-read assay, DNA from cultured CD4+ T cells was sequenced. Extraction of genomic DNA was performed on cultured CD4+ T cells. TCRdb processed the PCR reads anew with MiXCR; each CDR3 protein has one entry. The table shows 10,000 or so distinct CDR3 sequences, with about 30% occurring only once. Treatment defined: roughly ten-day PBMC culture with coronavirus spike peptide pools or control peptides (ViraFEST assay). The unexposed donor gave CD4+ T cells before the COVID-19 pandemic (2011-2018). The sequenced material came from CD4+ T cells from blood, cultured in vitro. The TCR was taken from a human donor in good health.

As DNA, the CDR3 is TGTGCCAGCAGGAAGACAGCCGCCCTTTTCACAGATACGCAGTATTTT. Translation gives CASRKTAALFTDTQYF. J is TRBJ2-3 and V is TRBV6-1; D might be TRBD1 (5 bases). Germline CDR1 and CDR2: MNHNS and SASEGT. V was trimmed by 6 bases and J by 2 bases, leaving 18 bases between them. The CDR3 totals 16 residues.